This is a list of T cell receptor beta chains from one sample in a study of cytomegalovirus exposure and HLA in healthy donors. TCRdb's table, derived via immunoSEQ multiplex PCR, lists solely in-frame clones and lacks some. The sample carries under 250,000 clones, about three quarters recorded once. What was sequenced was PBMCs. These receptors were taken from a male donor in good health and CMV-seronegative. The CDR3 runs from the conserved cysteine through the conserved F or W. The D gene is left open where the match is weak. Rows may omit the clone size; those that give it use once, few, many or a size class.

clone_size: NA; v_call: TRBV7-2; j_call: TRBJ2-5; d_call: TRBD2; cdr3_aa: CASGLAGGETQYF; cdr3_nt: TGTGCCAGCGGACTAGCGGGAGGGGAGACCCAGTACTTC
clone_size: few; v_call: TRBV15; j_call: TRBJ2-1; d_call: NA; cdr3_aa: CATSTLTRFPHEQFF; cdr3_nt: TGTGCCACCAGCACCCTTACTAGATTCCCGCATGAGCAGTTCTTC
clone_size: NA; v_call: TRBV5-1; j_call: TRBJ2-2; d_call: NA; cdr3_aa: CASRGTPNTGELFF; cdr3_nt: TGCGCCAGCCGGGGGACCCCCAACACCGGGGAGCTGTTTTTT
clone_size: NA; v_call: TRBV28; j_call: TRBJ1-2; d_call: NA; cdr3_aa: CASNNFFVDSYGYTF; cdr3_nt: TGTGCCAGCAATAATTTCTTCGTGGACAGCTATGGCTACACCTTC
clone_size: NA; v_call: TRBV27; j_call: TRBJ2-1; d_call: NA; cdr3_aa: CASSSQTVNEQFF; cdr3_nt: TGTGCCAGCAGTTCCCAGACAGTCAATGAGCAGTTCTTC
clone_size: NA; v_call: TRBV2; j_call: TRBJ2-3; d_call: NA; cdr3_aa: CASSGRRDTQYF; cdr3_nt: TGTGCCAGCAGTGGACGGAGGGATACGCAGTATTTT
clone_size: NA; v_call: TRBV28; j_call: TRBJ1-2; d_call: NA; cdr3_aa: CASSLGGDYGYTF; cdr3_nt: TGTGCCAGCAGTTTGGGCGGGGACTATGGCTACACCTTC
clone_size: NA; v_call: TRBV10-1; j_call: TRBJ2-1; d_call: TRBD2; cdr3_aa: CASTQGLAGEQFF; cdr3_nt: TGCGCCAGCACCCAAGGACTAGCTGGTGAGCAGTTCTTC
clone_size: NA; v_call: TRBV10-3; j_call: TRBJ1-5; d_call: TRBD1; cdr3_aa: CAISPGTGVDQPQHF; cdr3_nt: TGTGCCATCAGCCCCGGGACAGGGGTCGATCAGCCCCAGCATTTT
clone_size: NA; v_call: TRBV5-4; j_call: TRBJ2-7; d_call: NA; cdr3_aa: CASSRRGPSREEQYF; cdr3_nt: TGTGCCAGCAGCCGGAGGGGCCCATCACGTGAAGAGCAGTACTTC
clone_size: NA; v_call: TRBV27; j_call: TRBJ2-7; d_call: TRBD2; cdr3_aa: CASSTTSGSYEQDF; cdr3_nt: TGTGCCAGCAGTACCACTAGCGGGAGCTACGAGCAGGACTTC
clone_size: NA; v_call: TRBV7-2; j_call: TRBJ1-6; d_call: NA; cdr3_aa: CASKLYNSPLHF; cdr3_nt: TGTGCCAGCAAGCTCTATAATTCACCCCTCCACTTT
clone_size: NA; v_call: TRBV18; j_call: TRBJ1-1; d_call: NA; cdr3_aa: CASSPRPLNTEAFF; cdr3_nt: TGTGCCAGCTCACCACGGCCACTGAACACTGAAGCTTTCTTT
clone_size: NA; v_call: TRBV13; j_call: TRBJ2-1; d_call: NA; cdr3_aa: CASSLVDRPYNEQFF; cdr3_nt: TGTGCCAGCAGCTTAGTGGACAGACCCTACAATGAGCAGTTCTTC
clone_size: NA; v_call: TRBV11-2; j_call: TRBJ2-3; d_call: TRBD2; cdr3_aa: CASSPGLAYLTDTQYF; cdr3_nt: TGTGCCAGCAGCCCGGGACTAGCGTATCTCACAGATACGCAGTATTTT
clone_size: few; v_call: TRBV19; j_call: TRBJ2-7; d_call: NA; cdr3_aa: CARPKGDEGSYEQYF; cdr3_nt: TGTGCCAGGCCAAAAGGCGACGAGGGCTCCTACGAGCAGTACTTC
clone_size: NA; v_call: TRBV18; j_call: TRBJ1-1; d_call: TRBD1; cdr3_aa: CASSPRGQGSEAFF; cdr3_nt: TGTGCCAGCTCACCACGGGGACAGGGGTCGGAAGCTTTCTTT